The 7 T cell receptor beta chains given below trace back to one sample, sequenced in a study of T cells in Graves' hyperthyroidism and ophthalmopathy. There were TCR beta CDR3 regions amplified from RNA transcripts. During a first-round RT-PCR of the TCR CDR3, the HTBI primer set was used. Via MiXCR, TCRdb re-called the multiplex PCR reads, giving one row per CDR3 protein. The sample records around 600,000 distinct CDR3 sequences, approximately 15% being singletons. Sequenced sample: blood. These receptors originate from a woman aged 18-29 years with Graves' ophthalmopathy.

This clonotype was observed at least ten times. This sequence joins TRBV12-3 or TRBV12-4 and TRBJ2-3, with unresolved D. Trimming removed 6 bases at V and 1 base at J, with 17 bases between. The CDR3 length is 16 residues. The CDR3 nucleotides are TGTGCCAGCAGCTATGCCCGGACCCGGGGCACAGATACGCAGTATTTT. Amino acid sequence: CASSYARTRGTDTQYF.

This clonotype was detected many times. V is TRBV12-3 or TRBV12-4 and J is TRBJ1-2, with D possibly matching TRBD1 (6 bases). The CDR3 extends over 13 amino acids. V lost 4 bases to trimming and J lost 2 bases, with 8 bases between them. In DNA, the CDR3 is TGTGCCAGCAGTTCCACAGGGAACTATGGCTACACCTTC. Translated: CASSSTGNYGYTF.

The chain uses TRBV2 and TRBJ1-5; D remains ambiguous. The V end lost 2 bases, the J end lost 0 bases, and 5 bases lay between the germline ends. Germline V gives CDR1 SNHLY, CDR2 FYNNEI. CDR3 length: 14 amino acids. CDR3 sequence reads: CASSEHYSNQPQHF. The CDR3 region has the DNA TGTGCCAGCAGTGAACACTATAGCAATCAGCCCCAGCATTTT.

This chain joins TRBV27 and TRBJ2-2; tentatively, D is TRBD1 (6 bases). V lost 6 bases and J 6 bases, leaving 17 bases between the germline ends. In germline, CDR1 is MNHEY, CDR2 SMNVEV (reference sequence). This CDR3 has 15 amino acids. CDR3 residues: CASRRTVNLAGELFF. The CDR3 DNA follows: TGTGCCAGCAGGCGGACAGTAAATCTGGCCGGGGAGCTGTTTTTT.

This chain links TRBV19 with TRBJ1-4; tentative D call: TRBD1 (5 bases). This CDR3 is 14 amino acids long. V lost 5 bases and J lost 11, with 18 bases in between. Germline V gene sequence: CDR1 LNHDA, CDR2 SQIVND (reference sequence). The CDR3 is CASSSGTDMKKLFF. DNA for the CDR3: TGTGCCAGTAGTTCCGGGACTGATATGAAGAAACTGTTTTTT.

Ten or more counts support this clonotype. The rearrangement uses TRBV28 and TRBJ2-1; 8 bases map to TRBD2. The germline V gene encodes CDR1 MDHEN and CDR2 SYDVKM. Germline trimming cut 6 bases from V and 4 bases from J; bases unmatched to any gene: 8. The CDR3 is 15 residues long. The CDR3 protein is CASSHMTSEYNEQFF. For the CDR3, the DNA is TGTGCCAGCAGCCATATGACTAGCGAGTACAATGAGCAGTTCTTC.

This clonotype was picked up many times. The rearrangement links TRBV20-1 to TRBJ2-5; TRBD2 aligns across 7 bases. The CDR3 runs to 14 residues. J gave up 2 bases and V 2 bases, and 5 bases lay outside the gene matches. Germline loops: CDR1 DFQATT, CDR2 SNEGSKA (reference sequence). In DNA, the CDR3 is TGCAGTGCTAGAACGGGAGGATTTCAAGAGACCCAGTACTTC. Its protein product is CSARTGGFQETQYF.